These T cell receptor beta chains were read from a single sample in a study of cytomegalovirus exposure and HLA in healthy donors. The data were produced by immunoSEQ multiplex PCR, yet TCRdb's version contains in-frame clones alone and is incomplete. The table lists under 140,000 clones, over 85% of them singletons. The specimen was PBMCs. The receptors derive from a woman aged 18-35 years in good health and CMV-seronegative. CDR3s include the opening cysteine and the closing phenylalanine or tryptophan. A D gene is named only where the DNA matches it firmly. A row's size may be missing; if present it is once, few, many or a size class.

CDR3 DNA,CDR3 protein,J gene,V gene,D gene,clone size
TGTGCCAGCAGCTTTACGGGACAGACCTACAATGAGCAGTTCTTC,CASSFTGQTYNEQFF,TRBJ2-1,TRBV7-2,TRBD1,-
TGTGCCAGCACCTCCCCGTGGACAGGGGGCTCCTACGAGCAGTACTTC,CASTSPWTGGSYEQYF,TRBJ2-7,TRBV28,TRBD1,-
TGTGCCAGTAGTATGAAACAGGGGGCATGGGAGACCCAGTACTTC,CASSMKQGAWETQYF,TRBJ2-5,TRBV19,TRBD1,-
TGTGCCAGTAGTAATCCCGGGACAGGGGTTAGCAATCAGCCCCAGCATTTT,CASSNPGTGVSNQPQHF,TRBJ1-5,TRBV19,TRBD1,once
TGTGCCGTCAGACAGGGGGTAGACGAGCAGTACTTC,CAVRQGVDEQYF,TRBJ2-7,TRBV6-6,TRBD1,-
TGCGCCAGCAGCGTGGGACTAGCGGGGTATGAGACCCAGTACTTC,CASSVGLAGYETQYF,TRBJ2-5,TRBV5-1,TRBD2,-
TGTGCCAGCAGTGCTGACATGAACACTGAAGCTTTCTTT,CASSADMNTEAFF,TRBJ1-1,TRBV2,-,-
TGCAGCGCGGGGGACAGAAACTCCTACGAGCAGTACTTC,CSAGDRNSYEQYF,TRBJ2-7,TRBV29-1,-,-
TGTGCCAGCAGCTCAGACAGGGCAAATCAGCCCCAGCATTTT,CASSSDRANQPQHF,TRBJ1-5,TRBV11-2,TRBD1,-
TGTGCCAGCAGCTCGAGCCTGGGACAGGGGAATTCACCCCTCCACTTT,CASSSSLGQGNSPLHF,TRBJ1-6,TRBV9,TRBD1,-
TGTGCCAGCAGCCAAGCAGCGGGAGGGCCCTCAGAGACCCAGTACTTC,CASSQAAGGPSETQYF,TRBJ2-5,TRBV4-2,TRBD2,once
TGTGCCAGCAGTTCCCGACTAGCGGGAGGGGACGAGCAGTACTTC,CASSSRLAGGDEQYF,TRBJ2-7,TRBV6-5,TRBD2,-
TGTGCCAGCAGTGAAAGGGCGGGGGCTCGGACTGAAGCTTTCTTT,CASSERAGARTEAFF,TRBJ1-1,TRBV2,-,-
TGTGCCAGCAGTCCTAGCGTGAGCTCCTACAATGAGCAGTTCTTC,CASSPSVSSYNEQFF,TRBJ2-1,TRBV27,-,-
TGTGCCTGGTCGAATGACAGGAACAACTATGGCTACACCTTC,CAWSNDRNNYGYTF,TRBJ1-2,TRBV30,-,once
TGTGCCAGTAGTATTTCTCGGCGGGTCGTAGACGAGCAGTACTTC,CASSISRRVVDEQYF,TRBJ2-7,TRBV19,-,-
TGTGCCAGCAGTCTTAACTTGGGACTCTACAATGAGCAGTTCTTC,CASSLNLGLYNEQFF,TRBJ2-1,TRBV27,-,-
TGCGCCAGCAGCTTGACTCCCTACGAGCAGTACTTC,CASSLTPYEQYF,TRBJ2-7,TRBV5-1,-,-
TGTGCCAGCAGCCCGGACAGGGGGGACTACGAGCAGTACTTC,CASSPDRGDYEQYF,TRBJ2-7,TRBV7-9,TRBD1,-
TGTGCCAGTAGTACCCACCCGGGACAGGGTGACAATGAGCAGTTCTTC,CASSTHPGQGDNEQFF,TRBJ2-1,TRBV19,TRBD1,-
TGTGCCACCGAGGAGTTGGGGACTACTACCGCCGTGGGGTACAATGAGCAGTTCTTC,CATEELGTTTAVGYNEQFF,TRBJ2-1,TRBV28,TRBD2,-
TGTGCCAGGGAAAACAGGGCTAAGGGCAATCAGCCCCAGCATTTT,CARENRAKGNQPQHF,TRBJ1-5,TRBV7-3,-,-
TGTGCCAGCAGCCAAGAGTCCGGGACAGGGGCCGGGGAGCTGTTTTTT,CASSQESGTGAGELFF,TRBJ2-2,TRBV4-2,TRBD1,-
TGTGCCTGGAGTGTAGGACTGACCTCCTACGAGCAGTACTTC,CAWSVGLTSYEQYF,TRBJ2-7,TRBV30,-,-
TGTGCCAGCAGTCAGACCGGGACAGGCTATGGCTACACCTTC,CASSQTGTGYGYTF,TRBJ1-2,TRBV6-5,TRBD1,-
TGTGCCAGCAGTTCCTCGATCCCGGGACTCCCCTACAATGAGCAGTTCTTC,CASSSSIPGLPYNEQFF,TRBJ2-1,TRBV28,-,-
TGCGCCAGCAGCCGAACAGGGGGCGGCGAGCAGTACTTC,CASSRTGGGEQYF,TRBJ2-7,TRBV4-1,TRBD1,-
TGTGCCAGCAGCTTCGGCCAGGGCGGTCAGCCCCAGCATTTT,CASSFGQGGQPQHF,TRBJ1-5,TRBV11-2,-,-
TGTGCCAGCAGCCAAGATCTCCCCGGAAGTTATGGGAGCACTGAAGCTTTCTTT,CASSQDLPGSYGSTEAFF,TRBJ1-1,TRBV4-2,-,-
TGTGCCTGGAACGCCGGGGGGCGCCGGGGAGAAAAACTGTTTTTT,CAWNAGGRRGEKLFF,TRBJ1-4,TRBV30,-,-
TGTGCCTGGAGTGTACCGGGGGGGACTAATGAAAAACTGTTTTTT,CAWSVPGGTNEKLFF,TRBJ1-4,TRBV30,-,-
TGTGCCAGCAGTGAATCGGGACAGACTAACTATGGCTACACCTTC,CASSESGQTNYGYTF,TRBJ1-2,TRBV6-1,TRBD1,-
TGTGCCTGGAGTGCAGGGGGCGGAGATACGCAGTATTTT,CAWSAGGGDTQYF,TRBJ2-3,TRBV30,TRBD1,-
TGCGCCAGCAGCTTGGGGACAGGGGTCTCCTACGAGCAGTACTTC,CASSLGTGVSYEQYF,TRBJ2-7,TRBV5-1,TRBD1,-
TGTGCCAGCCCGCAGGACTCTGGGGCCAACGTCCTGACTTTC,CASPQDSGANVLTF,TRBJ2-6,TRBV7-3,-,-
TGTGCCTGGAGTGGCAGGGGGAATCAGCCCCAGCATTTT,CAWSGRGNQPQHF,TRBJ1-5,TRBV30,TRBD1,-
TGTGCCAGCAGCTTGGCGTCGGGAGGGAACACTGAAGCTTTCTTT,CASSLASGGNTEAFF,TRBJ1-1,TRBV5-6,-,-
TGTGCCAGCAGCCAGTACTCCTATAATTCACCCCTCCACTTT,CASSQYSYNSPLHF,TRBJ1-6,TRBV5-6,-,-
TGTGCCAGCAGCGGACGCCGACTAGCGGGGGGGCCCGAGACCCAGTACTTC,CASSGRRLAGGPETQYF,TRBJ2-5,TRBV9,TRBD2,-
TGTGCCAGAAGCTTAGCGCGATCTCCCAATACCTACGAGCAGTACTTC,CARSLARSPNTYEQYF,TRBJ2-7,TRBV7-5,-,once
TGTGCCACCAGCAGAGGCTGGGACAGGGGAGGAAACACCATATATTTT,CATSRGWDRGGNTIYF,TRBJ1-3,TRBV15,TRBD1,once
TGTGCCAGCAGCTTTTTGCAGGGGGCCGCTTACGAGCAGTACTTC,CASSFLQGAAYEQYF,TRBJ2-7,TRBV7-2,TRBD1,-
TGTGCCAGCAGCCAAGGCGGTGCCGGGACACTGAACACCGGGGAGCTGTTTTTT,CASSQGGAGTLNTGELFF,TRBJ2-2,TRBV4-2,-,-
TGTGCCTGGAGAGGCGGAACCTACGAGCAGTACTTC,CAWRGGTYEQYF,TRBJ2-7,TRBV30,-,-
TGTGCCAGCAGTCTGGGACAGGCCTACTATGGCTACACCTTC,CASSLGQAYYGYTF,TRBJ1-2,TRBV2,TRBD1,-
TGTGCCAGTAGCAAAACAGGGTCCTACGAGCAGTACTTC,CASSKTGSYEQYF,TRBJ2-7,TRBV19,-,-